This T cell receptor beta chain came from a study of cytomegalovirus exposure and HLA in healthy donors. Overall study findings and caveats: Segments of the TCR beta V type were, in most cases, productive about 90% or about 30% of the time in an earlier analysis. Common viral pathogens (according to a later analysis) appeared linked to several of the most significant clusters.

Concerning this clone: Its antigen is currently unknown.

J was trimmed by 2 bases and V by 6 bases; bases with no gene match: 8. Germline V gives CDR1 SNHLY, CDR2 FYNNEI. The CDR3 is 15 amino acids. PCR employed 60 Vbeta and 13 Jbeta primers. Data came from immunoSEQ multiplex PCR; TCRdb stores just in-frame clones and leaves some out. The sample carries about 160,000 clones, around four fifths recorded once. The chain joins TRBV2 to TRBJ1-2, with 8 bases identical to TRBD1. Sample: PBMCs. The sequence was obtained from a woman between 18 and 30 years old in good health and CMV-seronegative. CDR3 protein: CASRSDRGENYGYTF. CDR3 DNA: TGTGCCAGCAGATCAGACAGGGGTGAAAACTATGGCTACACCTTC.